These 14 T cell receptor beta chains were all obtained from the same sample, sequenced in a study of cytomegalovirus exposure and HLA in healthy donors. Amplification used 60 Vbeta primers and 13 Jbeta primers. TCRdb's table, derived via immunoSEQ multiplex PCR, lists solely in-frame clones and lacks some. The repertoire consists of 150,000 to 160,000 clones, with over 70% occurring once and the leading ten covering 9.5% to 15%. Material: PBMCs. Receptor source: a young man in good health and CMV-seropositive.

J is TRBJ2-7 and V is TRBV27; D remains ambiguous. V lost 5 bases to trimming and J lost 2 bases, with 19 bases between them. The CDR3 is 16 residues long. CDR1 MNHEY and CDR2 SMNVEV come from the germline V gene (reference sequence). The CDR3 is CASSRGLYSITYEQYF. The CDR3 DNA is TGTGCCAGCAGTCGTGGGCTTTACAGTATAACCTACGAGCAGTACTTC.

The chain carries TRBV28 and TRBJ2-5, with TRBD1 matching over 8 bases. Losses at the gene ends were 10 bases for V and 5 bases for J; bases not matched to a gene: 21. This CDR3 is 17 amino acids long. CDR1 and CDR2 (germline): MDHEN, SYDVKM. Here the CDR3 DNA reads TGTGCCACCGCAGACGACAGGGGACGTCATACGGAGGAGACCCAGTACTTC. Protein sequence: CATADDRGRHTEETQYF. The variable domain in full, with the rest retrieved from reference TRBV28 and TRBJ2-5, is DVKVTQSSRYLVKRTGEKVFLECVQDMDHENMFWYRQDPGLGLRLIYFSYDVKMKEKGDIPEGYSVSREKKERFSLILESASTNQTSMYLCATADDRGRHTEETQYFGPGTRLLVL.

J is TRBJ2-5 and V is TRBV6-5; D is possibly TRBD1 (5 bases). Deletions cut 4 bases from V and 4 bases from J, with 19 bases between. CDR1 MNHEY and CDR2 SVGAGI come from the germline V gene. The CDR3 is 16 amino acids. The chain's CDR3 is CASSLPQGGRRETQYF. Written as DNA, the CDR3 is TGTGCCAGCAGTTTACCCCAGGGTGGGCGGCGAGAGACCCAGTACTTC.

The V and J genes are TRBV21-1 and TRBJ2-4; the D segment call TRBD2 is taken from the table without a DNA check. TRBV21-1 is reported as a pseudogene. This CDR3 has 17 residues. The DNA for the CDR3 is TGTGCCAGCAGCAAAGCGATGGCAGCGAGGCCCAAAAACATTCAGTACTTC. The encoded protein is CASSKAMAARPKNIQYF.

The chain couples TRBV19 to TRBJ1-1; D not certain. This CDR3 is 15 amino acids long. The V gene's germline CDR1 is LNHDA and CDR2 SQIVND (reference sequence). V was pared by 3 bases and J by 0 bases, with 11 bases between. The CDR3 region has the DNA TGTGCCAGTAGTATCTTTCGGGATATGAACACTGAAGCTTTCTTT. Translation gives CASSIFRDMNTEAFF.

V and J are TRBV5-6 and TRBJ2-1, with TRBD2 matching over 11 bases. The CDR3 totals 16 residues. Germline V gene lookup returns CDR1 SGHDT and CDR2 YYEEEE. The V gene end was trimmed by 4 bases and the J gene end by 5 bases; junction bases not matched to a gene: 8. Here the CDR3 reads CASSPRRLAGNNEQFF. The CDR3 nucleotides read TGTGCCAGCAGCCCAAGGAGACTAGCGGGAAACAATGAGCAGTTCTTC.

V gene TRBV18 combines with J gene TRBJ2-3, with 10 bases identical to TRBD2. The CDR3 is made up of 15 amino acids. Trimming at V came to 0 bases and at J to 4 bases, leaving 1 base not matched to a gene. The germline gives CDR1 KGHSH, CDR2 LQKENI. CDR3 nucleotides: TGTGCCAGCTCACCACCGCTAGCGGGAGCAGATACGCAGTATTTT. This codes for CASSPPLAGADTQYF.

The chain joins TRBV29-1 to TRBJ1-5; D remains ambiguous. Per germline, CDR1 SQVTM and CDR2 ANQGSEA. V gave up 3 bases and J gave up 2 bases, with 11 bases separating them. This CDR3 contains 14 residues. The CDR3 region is CSVEPGFCNQPQHF. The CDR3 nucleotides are TGCAGCGTTGAGCCCGGTTTCTGCAATCAGCCCCAGCATTTT.

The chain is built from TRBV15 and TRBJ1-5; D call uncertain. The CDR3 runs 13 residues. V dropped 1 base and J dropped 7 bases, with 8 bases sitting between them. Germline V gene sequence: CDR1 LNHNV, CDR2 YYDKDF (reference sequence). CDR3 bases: TGTGCCACCAGCAGAGCGCTTCAGCAGCCCCAGCATTTT. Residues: CATSRALQQPQHF.

CDR3 protein: CASSQEGTGESYEQYF. The DNA for the CDR3 is TGTGCCAGCAGCCAAGAAGGGACAGGGGAGTCCTACGAGCAGTACTTC. The chain couples TRBV4-2 to TRBJ2-7, with 10 bases matching TRBD1. Germline V gene sequence: CDR1 LGHNA, CDR2 YNFKEQ. After removal of 0 bases from V and 1 base from J, the junction contained 3 bases not matched to a gene. The CDR3 is made up of 16 amino acids.

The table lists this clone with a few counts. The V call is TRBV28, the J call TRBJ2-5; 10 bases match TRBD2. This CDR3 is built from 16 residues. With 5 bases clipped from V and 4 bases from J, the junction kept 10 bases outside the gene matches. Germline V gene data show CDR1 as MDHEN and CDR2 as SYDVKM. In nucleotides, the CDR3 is TGTGCCAGCAGTGAAGCTAGCGGGAGAACGATAGAGACCCAGTACTTC. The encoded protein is CASSEASGRTIETQYF.

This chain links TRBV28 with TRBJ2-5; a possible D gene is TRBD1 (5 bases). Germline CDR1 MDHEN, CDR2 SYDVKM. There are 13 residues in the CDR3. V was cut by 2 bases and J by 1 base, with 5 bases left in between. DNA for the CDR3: TGTGCCAGCAGTTTAGGGGCCCAAGAGACCCAGTACTTC. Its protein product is CASSLGAQETQYF.

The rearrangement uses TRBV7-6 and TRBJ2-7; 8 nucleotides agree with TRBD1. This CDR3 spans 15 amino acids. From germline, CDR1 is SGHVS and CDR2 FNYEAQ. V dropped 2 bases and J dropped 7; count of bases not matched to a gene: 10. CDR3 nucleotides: TGTGCCAGCAGCTTAATTGGACAGGGACCAGGAGAGCAGTACTTC. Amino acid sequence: CASSLIGQGPGEQYF. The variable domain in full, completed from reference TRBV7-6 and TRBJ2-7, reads GAGVSQSPRYKVTKRGQDVALRCDPISGHVSLYWYRQALGQGPEFLTYFNYEAQQDKSGLPNDRFSAERPEGSISTLTIQRTEQRDSAMYRCASSLIGQGPGEQYFGPGTRLTVT.

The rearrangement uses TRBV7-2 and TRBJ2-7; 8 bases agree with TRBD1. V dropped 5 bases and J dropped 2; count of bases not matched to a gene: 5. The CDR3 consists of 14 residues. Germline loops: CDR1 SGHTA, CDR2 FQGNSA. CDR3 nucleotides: TGTGCCAGCAGCCCAGGACAGGGCGCCTACGAGCAGTACTTC. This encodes CASSPGQGAYEQYF. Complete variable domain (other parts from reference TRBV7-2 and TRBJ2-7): GAGVSQSPSNKVTEKGKDVELRCDPISGHTALYWYRQSLGQGLEFLIYFQGNSAPDKSGLPSDRFSAERTGGSVSTLTIQRTQQEDSAVYLCASSPGQGAYEQYFGPGTRLTVT.